This T cell receptor beta chain was observed in a study of T cell changes during pregnancy in multiple sclerosis. Method: immunoSEQ multiplex PCR; TCRdb's copy keeps in-frame clones and lacks some. The sample includes roughly 22,000 clones, approximately 89% of them seen just once. The CDR3 runs to 16 residues. V shed 1 base, J shed 1 base, and the junction held 2 bases outside the gene matches. Germline-derived CDR1 and CDR2 are LNHNV and YYDKDF (reference sequence). The chain uses TRBV15 and TRBJ2-2; 8 bases fit TRBD1. The sequence was collected from a female donor in good health, enrolled as a control in a pregnancy study. The source was CD4+ T cells from peripheral blood mononuclear cells, collected after pregnancy. CDR3 sequence (DNA): TGTGCCACCAGCAGAGGGACAGGGAAGAACACCGGGGAGCTGTTTTTT. Amino acid sequence: CATSRGTGKNTGELFF.